This passage covers 10 T cell receptor beta chains from one sample sequenced in a study of shared clonotypes between healthy human individuals. Assay used: immunoSEQ multiplex PCR; TCRdb lists only in-frame clones, some missing. In the table there are 2 million to 2.5 million clones, 85% to 95% of which are singletons. The material sequenced was naive CD4+ T cells from PBMCs. Subset indicated: CD45RA+ positively selected. These receptors were obtained from a man aged 18 to 29 in good health. Some clones in this sample may be carry-over from other donors' samples.

V is TRBV9 and J is TRBJ1-2; D is ambiguous. The CDR3 length is 15 residues. Germline values: CDR1 SGDLS, CDR2 YYNGEE. V lost 0 bases to trimming and J lost 7 bases, with 16 bases between them. CDR3 sequence reads: CASSVDPPGRLGYTF. The CDR3 DNA reads TGTGCCAGCAGCGTAGACCCCCCCGGGAGGCTTGGCTACACCTTC. The whole variable domain, remainder taken from reference TRBV9 and TRBJ1-2, is DSGVTQTPKHLITATGQRVTLRCSPRSGDLSVYWYQQSLDQGLQFLIQYYNGEERAKGNILERFSAQQFPDLHSELNLSSLELGDSALYFCASSVDPPGRLGYTFGSGTRLTVV.

V gene TRBV30 combines with J gene TRBJ2-5; 8 bases line up with TRBD2. With V trimmed by 3 bases and J by 2 bases, 5 bases remained unmatched. The CDR3 runs 14 residues. Germline V lookup: CDR1 GTSNPN, CDR2 SVGIG (reference sequence). CDR3 sequence reads: CAWRSSGLQETQYF. CDR3 DNA sequence: TGTGCCTGGAGATCTAGCGGGCTGCAAGAGACCCAGTACTTC.

A note on this clone: The same CDR3 also results from other DNA sequences found in this sample. The genes are TRBV5-1 and TRBJ2-3, with D unclear. CDR1 is SGHRS and CDR2 is YFSETQ in the germline V gene. The CDR3 extends over 14 amino acids. Trimming cost V 0 bases and J 2 bases, with 7 bases left between them. The CDR3 here is CASSLEQFTDTQYF. CDR3 DNA: TGCGCCAGCAGCTTGGAACAGTTCACAGATACGCAGTATTTT. Filled out from reference TRBV5-1 and TRBJ2-3, the complete variable domain reads KAGVTQTPRYLIKTRGQQVTLSCSPISGHRSVSWYQQTPGQGLQFLFEYFSETQRNKGNFPGRFSGRQFSNSRSEMNVSTLELGDSALYLCASSLEQFTDTQYFGPGTRLTVL.

This clone was found once. The same CDR3 also results from other DNA sequences found in this sample. J is TRBJ1-3 and V is TRBV27, with D possibly matching TRBD1 (6 bases). This CDR3 spans 13 amino acids. From germline, CDR1 is MNHEY and CDR2 SMNVEV (reference sequence). Trimming took off 6 bases at V and 0 bases at J, with 6 bases between the two ends. The CDR3 loop is CASSRGSGNTIYF. The CDR3 DNA reads TGTGCCAGCAGCAGGGGCTCTGGAAACACCATATATTTT.

The genes are TRBV10-1 and TRBJ2-2, with D maybe TRBD1 (6 bases). V was cut by 5 bases and J by 2 bases, with 15 bases left in between. This CDR3 is 16 amino acids long. From germline, CDR1 is WNHNN and CDR2 SYGVQD (reference sequence). The CDR3 region has the DNA TGCGCCAGCAGTCGGCAGACAGGCATTAACACCGGGGAGCTGTTTTTT. It encodes CASSRQTGINTGELFF.

This chain connects TRBV28 to TRBJ2-1; possible D gene TRBD1, 6 bases. Looked up from germline, CDR1 is MDHEN and CDR2 is SYDVKM. This CDR3 comprises 14 residues. V lost 6 bases to trimming and J lost 1 base, with 10 bases between them. CDR3 nucleotides: TGTGCCAGCAGGCTTACAGGGTCCTACAATGAGCAGTTCTTC. Encoded protein: CASRLTGSYNEQFF.

V gene TRBV7-2 combines with J gene TRBJ2-1, with D maybe TRBD2 (5 bases). Trimming took off 1 base at V and 9 bases at J, with 13 bases between the two ends. CDR3 length: 14 amino acids. Germline V gene sequence: CDR1 SGHTA, CDR2 FQGNSA. The CDR3 loop is CASSLGGGDTEQFF. CDR3 bases: TGTGCCAGCAGCTTAGGCGGAGGAGATACTGAGCAGTTCTTC.

V and J are TRBV28 and TRBJ2-1, with 9 bases matching TRBD1. The CDR3 runs to 19 residues. After removal of 6 bases from V and 3 bases from J, the junction contained 18 bases not matched to a gene. Germline V lookup: CDR1 MDHEN, CDR2 SYDVKM. The chain's CDR3 is CASRRRTGARSGFYNEQFF. DNA of the CDR3: TGTGCCAGCAGACGAAGGACAGGGGCGAGAAGCGGTTTCTACAATGAGCAGTTCTTC.

J is TRBJ2-2 and V is TRBV18; tentatively, D is TRBD1 (5 bases). The CDR3 length is 16 residues. Trimming took off 5 bases at V and 0 bases at J, with 13 bases between the two ends. Germline loops: CDR1 KGHSH, CDR2 LQKENI. This CDR3 reads CASSTLGRPNTGELFF. CDR3 DNA sequence: TGTGCCAGCTCAACCCTGGGGCGGCCGAACACCGGGGAGCTGTTTTTT.

This clone is a singleton in its sample. This sample also contains other DNA sequences that code for the same CDR3. V usage is TRBV20-1 and J usage is TRBJ2-1; D not certain. The CDR3 has 11 amino acids. Germline V gene sequence: CDR1 DFQATT, CDR2 SNEGSKA (reference sequence). The germline V and J ends were trimmed by 6 bases and 3 bases, with 6 bases remaining between them. CDR3 sequence reads: CSAPDYNEQFF. CDR3 in DNA: TGCAGTGCACCGGACTACAATGAGCAGTTCTTC.